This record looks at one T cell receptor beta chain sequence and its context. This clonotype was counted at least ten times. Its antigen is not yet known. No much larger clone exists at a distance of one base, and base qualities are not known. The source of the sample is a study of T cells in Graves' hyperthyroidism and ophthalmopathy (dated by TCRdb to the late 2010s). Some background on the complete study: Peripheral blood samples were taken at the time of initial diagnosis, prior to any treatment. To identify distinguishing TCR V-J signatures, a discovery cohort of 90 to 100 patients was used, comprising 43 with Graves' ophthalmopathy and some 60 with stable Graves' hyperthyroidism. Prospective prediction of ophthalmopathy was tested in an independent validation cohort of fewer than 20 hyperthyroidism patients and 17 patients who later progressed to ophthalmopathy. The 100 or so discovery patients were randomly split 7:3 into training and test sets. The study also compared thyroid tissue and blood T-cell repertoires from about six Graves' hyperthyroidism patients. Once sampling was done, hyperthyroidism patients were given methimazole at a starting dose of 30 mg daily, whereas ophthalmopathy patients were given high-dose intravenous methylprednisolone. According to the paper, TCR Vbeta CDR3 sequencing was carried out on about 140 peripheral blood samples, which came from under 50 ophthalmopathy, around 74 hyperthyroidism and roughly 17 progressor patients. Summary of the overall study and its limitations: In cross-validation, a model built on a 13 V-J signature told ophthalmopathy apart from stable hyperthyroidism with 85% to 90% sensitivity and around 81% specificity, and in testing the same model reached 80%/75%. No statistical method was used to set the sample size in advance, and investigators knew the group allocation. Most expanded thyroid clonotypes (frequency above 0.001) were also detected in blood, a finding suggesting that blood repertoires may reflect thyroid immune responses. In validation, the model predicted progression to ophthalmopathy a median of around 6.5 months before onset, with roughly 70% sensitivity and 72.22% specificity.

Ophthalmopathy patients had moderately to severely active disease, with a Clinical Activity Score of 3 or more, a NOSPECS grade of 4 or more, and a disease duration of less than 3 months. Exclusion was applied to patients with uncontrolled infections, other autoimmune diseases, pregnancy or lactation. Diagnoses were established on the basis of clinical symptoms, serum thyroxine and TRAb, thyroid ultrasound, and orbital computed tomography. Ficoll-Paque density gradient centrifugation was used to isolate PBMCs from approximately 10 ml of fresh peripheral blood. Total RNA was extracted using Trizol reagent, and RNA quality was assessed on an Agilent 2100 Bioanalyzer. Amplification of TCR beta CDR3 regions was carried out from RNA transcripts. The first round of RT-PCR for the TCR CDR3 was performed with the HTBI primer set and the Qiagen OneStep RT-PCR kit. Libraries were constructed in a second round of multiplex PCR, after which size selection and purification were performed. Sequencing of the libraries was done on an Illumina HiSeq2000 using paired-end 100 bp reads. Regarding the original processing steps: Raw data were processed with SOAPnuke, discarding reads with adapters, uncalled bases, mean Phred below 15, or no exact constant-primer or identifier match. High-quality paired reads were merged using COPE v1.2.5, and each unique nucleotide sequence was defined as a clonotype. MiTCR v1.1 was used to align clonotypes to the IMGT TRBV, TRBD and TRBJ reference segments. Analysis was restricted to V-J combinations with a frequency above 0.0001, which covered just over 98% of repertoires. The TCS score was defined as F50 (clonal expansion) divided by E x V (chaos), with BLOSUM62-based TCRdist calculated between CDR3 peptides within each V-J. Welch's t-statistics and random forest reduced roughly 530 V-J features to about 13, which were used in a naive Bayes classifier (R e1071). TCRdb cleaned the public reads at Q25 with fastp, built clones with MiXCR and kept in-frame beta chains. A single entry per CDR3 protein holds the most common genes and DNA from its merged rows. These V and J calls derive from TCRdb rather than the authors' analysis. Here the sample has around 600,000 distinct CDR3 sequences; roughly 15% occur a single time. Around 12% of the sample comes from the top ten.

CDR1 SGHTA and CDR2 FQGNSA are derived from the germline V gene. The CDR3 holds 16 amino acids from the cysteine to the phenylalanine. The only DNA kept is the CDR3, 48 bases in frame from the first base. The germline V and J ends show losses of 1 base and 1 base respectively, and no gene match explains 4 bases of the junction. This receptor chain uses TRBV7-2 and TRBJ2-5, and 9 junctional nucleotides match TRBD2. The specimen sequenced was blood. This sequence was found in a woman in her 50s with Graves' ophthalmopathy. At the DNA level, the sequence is TGTGCCAGCAGCTTAGGAGGTAGCGGGAGCCAAGAGACCCAGTACTTC. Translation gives CASSLGGSGSQETQYF.